The clone carrying this TCR beta chain has only one observation. Its specificity is unknown. The junction departs from germline at one end; a sequencing error may be responsible. The sample holds other DNA sequences that translate to the same CDR3. The method was immunoSEQ multiplex PCR; TCRdb's version includes in-frame clones alone and lacks a portion of them. Of around 2.1 million clones in the sample, approximately 95% are singletons; the top ten hold approximately 0.13%. This record belongs to a study of shared clonotypes between healthy human individuals. The wider study: For every donor, three CD4 naive, three CD4 memory, two CD8 naive and one CD8 memory plates were used.

Overall study results and limits: Blood was the only sampled material, and tissue repertoires likely differ. In general, naive subsets displayed greater estimated richness than memory subsets did.

The CDR3 consists of 15 residues. Looked up from germline, CDR1 is MGHDK and CDR2 is SYGVNS. Specimen: naive CD4+ T cells sorted from blood. Subset defined: CD45RA+ positively selected. The clonotype originates from a man aged 18 to 29 in good health. The rearrangement joins TRBV25-1 to TRBJ1-2; D is undetermined. The CDR3 sequence is CASSDIQGANYGYTF. CDR3 nucleotide sequence: TGTGCCAGCAGTGATATCCAAGGAGCTAATTATGGCTACACCTTC.